The text below deals with one TCR beta chain. This CDR3 spans 17 amino acids. The ends were cut back, 7 bases at V and 0 bases at J, with 16 bases in the middle. In germline, CDR1 is MNHEY, CDR2 SMNVEV (reference sequence). The data stem from a study of blood T cell repertoires in COVID-19. TCRdb's copy holds only in-frame clones and misses some; the assay was immunoSEQ multiplex PCR. The repertoire holds approximately 200,000 clones, about nine tenths seen once, with roughly 2.2% in the top ten. The rearrangement uses TRBV27 and TRBJ1-6; D gene uncertain. Sequencing used peripheral blood. This receptor was obtained from a man between 65 and 85 years old with active or convalescent COVID-19. The CDR3 spells CASMSGAASSYNSPLHF. In nucleotides, the CDR3 is TGTGCCAGCATGTCAGGAGCGGCGAGCTCCTATAATTCACCCCTCCACTTT.